One T cell receptor beta chain is described in this entry. Its antigen is not known. These data belong to a study of identifying expanded T cells in peripheral blood. Whole-study findings and limits: Approximately two-week clone count variance significantly increased as total template count grew.

Clones were sequenced by immunoSEQ multiplex PCR, and TCRdb holds only the in-frame ones, with some missing. The sample records some 100,000 clones, approximately 89% being singletons. CDR3 size: 14 residues. Germline CDR1 SGHRS, CDR2 YFSETQ. V was clipped by 5 bases and J by 3 bases, with 13 bases between them. The chain couples TRBV5-1 to TRBJ2-3; tentative D call: TRBD2 (5 bases). Sequencing was performed on blood. The clonotype originates from a person aged 18 to 75 in good health. CDR3 nucleotides: TGCGCCAGCAGGTTAGCGAGATTGACAGATACGCAGTATTTT. Translation gives CASRLARLTDTQYF.